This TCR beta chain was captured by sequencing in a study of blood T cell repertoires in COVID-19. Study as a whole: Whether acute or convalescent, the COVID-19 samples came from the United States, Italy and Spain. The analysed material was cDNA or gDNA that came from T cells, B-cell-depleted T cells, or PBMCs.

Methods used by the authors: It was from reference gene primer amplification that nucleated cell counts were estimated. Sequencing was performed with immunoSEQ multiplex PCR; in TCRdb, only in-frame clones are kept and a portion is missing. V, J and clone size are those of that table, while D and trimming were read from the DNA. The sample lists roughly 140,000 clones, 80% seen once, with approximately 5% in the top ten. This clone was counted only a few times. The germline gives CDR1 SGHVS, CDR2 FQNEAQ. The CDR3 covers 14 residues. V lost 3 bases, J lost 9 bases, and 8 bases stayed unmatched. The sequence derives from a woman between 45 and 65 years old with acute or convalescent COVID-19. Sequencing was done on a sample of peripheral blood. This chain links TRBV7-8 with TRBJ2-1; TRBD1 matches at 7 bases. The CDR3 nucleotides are TGTGCCAGCAGCTTCCAGACAGGGTTGGTTGAGCAGTTCTTC. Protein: CASSFQTGLVEQFF. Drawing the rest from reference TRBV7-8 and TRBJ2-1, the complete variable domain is GAGVSQSPRYKVAKRGQDVALRCDPISGHVSLFWYQQALGQGPEFLTYFQNEAQLDKSGLPSDRFFAERPEGSVSTLKIQRTQQEDSAVYLCASSFQTGLVEQFFGPGTRLTVL.